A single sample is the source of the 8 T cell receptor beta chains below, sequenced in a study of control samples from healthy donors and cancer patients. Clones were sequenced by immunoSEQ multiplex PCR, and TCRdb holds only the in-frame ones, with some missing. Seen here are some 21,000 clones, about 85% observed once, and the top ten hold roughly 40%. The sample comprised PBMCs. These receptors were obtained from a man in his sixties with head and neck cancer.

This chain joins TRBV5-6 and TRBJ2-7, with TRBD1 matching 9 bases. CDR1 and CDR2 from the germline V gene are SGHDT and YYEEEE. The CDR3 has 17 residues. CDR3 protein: CARSWRGDREGSYEQYV. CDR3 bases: TGTGCCCGCAGCTGGAGGGGGGACAGGGAGGGCTCCTACGAGCAGTACGTC.

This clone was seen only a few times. For the CDR3, the DNA is TGTGCCAGTAGTCCTTTCCCCCTCAATGAGCAGTTCTTC. It codes for CASSPFPLNEQFF. This rearrangement joins TRBV19 to TRBJ2-1; D gene unclear. The V and J ends lost 5 bases and 6 bases respectively, with 11 bases between them. This CDR3 has 13 amino acids. The germline V gene encodes CDR1 LNHDA and CDR2 SQIVND (reference sequence).

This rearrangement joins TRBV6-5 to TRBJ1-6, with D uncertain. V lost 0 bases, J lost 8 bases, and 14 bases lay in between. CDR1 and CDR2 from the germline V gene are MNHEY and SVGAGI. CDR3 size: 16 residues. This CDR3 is CASSYSRTRSDSPLHF. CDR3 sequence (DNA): TGTGCCAGCAGTTACTCCCGGACGCGCTCGGATTCACCCCTCCACTTT.

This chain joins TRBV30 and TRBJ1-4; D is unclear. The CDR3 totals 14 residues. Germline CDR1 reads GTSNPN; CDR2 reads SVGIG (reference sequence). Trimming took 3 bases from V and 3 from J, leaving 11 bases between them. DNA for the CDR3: TGTGCCTGGAGGTCTGGAGCATCTAATGAAAAACTGTTTTTT. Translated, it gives CAWRSGASNEKLFF.

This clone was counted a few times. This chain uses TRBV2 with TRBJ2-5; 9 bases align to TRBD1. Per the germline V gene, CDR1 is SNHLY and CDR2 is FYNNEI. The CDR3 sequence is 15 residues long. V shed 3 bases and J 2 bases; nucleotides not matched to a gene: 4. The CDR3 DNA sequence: TGTGCCAGCAGTGAGGGACAGGGAGGACAAGAGACCCAGTACTTC. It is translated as CASSEGQGGQETQYF.

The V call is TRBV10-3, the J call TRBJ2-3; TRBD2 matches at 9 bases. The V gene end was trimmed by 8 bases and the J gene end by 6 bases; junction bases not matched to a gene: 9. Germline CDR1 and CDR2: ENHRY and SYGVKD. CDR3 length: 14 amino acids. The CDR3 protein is CAISGLAGTDTQYF. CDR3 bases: TGTGCCATCTCGGGGCTAGCGGGAACGGATACGCAGTATTTT.

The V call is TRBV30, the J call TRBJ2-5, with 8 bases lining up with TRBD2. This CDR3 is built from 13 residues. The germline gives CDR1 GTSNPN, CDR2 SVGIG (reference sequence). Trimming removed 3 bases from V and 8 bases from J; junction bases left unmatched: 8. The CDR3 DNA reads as TGTGCCTGGAGGGATCCGGGACTAGAAACCCAGTACTTC. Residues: CAWRDPGLETQYF.

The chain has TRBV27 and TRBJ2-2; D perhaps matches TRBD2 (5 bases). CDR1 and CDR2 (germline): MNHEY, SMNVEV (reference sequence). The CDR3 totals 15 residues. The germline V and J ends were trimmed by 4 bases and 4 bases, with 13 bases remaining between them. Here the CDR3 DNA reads TGTGCCAGCAGTTCAATAAACGGAGGCACCGGGGAGCTGTTTTTT. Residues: CASSSINGGTGELFF.